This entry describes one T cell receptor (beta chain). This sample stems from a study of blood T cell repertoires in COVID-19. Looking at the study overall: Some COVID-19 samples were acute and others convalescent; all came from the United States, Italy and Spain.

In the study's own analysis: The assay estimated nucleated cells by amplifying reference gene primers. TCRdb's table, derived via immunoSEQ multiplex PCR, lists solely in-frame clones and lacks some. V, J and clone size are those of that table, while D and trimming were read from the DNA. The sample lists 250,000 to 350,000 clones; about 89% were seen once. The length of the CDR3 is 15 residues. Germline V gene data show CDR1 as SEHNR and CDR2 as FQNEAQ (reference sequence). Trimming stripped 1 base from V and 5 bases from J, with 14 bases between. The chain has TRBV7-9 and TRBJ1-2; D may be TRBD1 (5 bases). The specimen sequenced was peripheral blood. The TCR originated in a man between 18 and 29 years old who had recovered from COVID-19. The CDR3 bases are TGTGCCAGCAGCTTAGGGACACACCTTCGGTATGGCTACACCTTC. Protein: CASSLGTHLRYGYTF.